Given below is one TCR beta chain in context. This sample was included in a study of blood T cell repertoires in COVID-19. V lost 5 bases to trimming and J lost 2 bases, with 6 bases between them. The CDR3 runs 12 residues. The germline V gene encodes CDR1 LNHDA and CDR2 SQIVND (reference sequence). Assay: immunoSEQ multiplex PCR; the TCRdb copy retains only in-frame clones and omits some. The sample lists about 92,000 clones; roughly 85% were seen once. The sequenced material came from peripheral blood. V usage is TRBV19 and J usage is TRBJ2-5; weak D call: TRBD2 (5 bases). The receptor was derived from a woman aged 60-70 years with COVID-19, enrolled during active disease. The CDR3 loop is CASSGLQETQYF. The CDR3 DNA reads TGTGCCAGTAGTGGACTTCAAGAGACCCAGTACTTC. The entire variable domain, with the rest obtained from reference TRBV19 and TRBJ2-5, is as follows: DGGITQSPKYLFRKEGQNVTLSCEQNLNHDAMYWYRQDPGQGLRLIYYSQIVNDFQKGDIAEGYSVSREKKESFPLTVTSAQKNPTAFYLCASSGLQETQYFGPGTRLLVL.